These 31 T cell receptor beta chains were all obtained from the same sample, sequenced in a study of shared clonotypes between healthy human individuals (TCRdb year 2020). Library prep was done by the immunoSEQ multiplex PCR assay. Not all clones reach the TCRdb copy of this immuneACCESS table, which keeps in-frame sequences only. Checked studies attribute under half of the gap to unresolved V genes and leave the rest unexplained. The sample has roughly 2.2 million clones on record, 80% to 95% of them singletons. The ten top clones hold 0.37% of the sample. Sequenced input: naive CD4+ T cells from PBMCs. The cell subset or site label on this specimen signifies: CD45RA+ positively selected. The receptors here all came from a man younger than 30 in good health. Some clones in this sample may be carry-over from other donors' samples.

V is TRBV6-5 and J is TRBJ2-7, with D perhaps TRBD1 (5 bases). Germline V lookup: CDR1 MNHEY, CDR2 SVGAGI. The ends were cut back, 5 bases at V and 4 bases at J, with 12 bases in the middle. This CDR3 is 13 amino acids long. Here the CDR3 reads CASSLQRGYEQYF. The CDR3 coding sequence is TGTGCCAGCAGTCTTCAAAGGGGTTACGAGCAGTACTTC.

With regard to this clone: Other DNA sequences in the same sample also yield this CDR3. The CDR3, as DNA: TGCGCCAGCAGCTTGCCTAACACCGGGGAGCTGTTTTTT. Its protein is CASSLPNTGELFF. The chain recombines TRBV5-1 with TRBJ2-2; D remains ambiguous. This CDR3 has 13 residues. V dropped 1 base and J dropped 2 bases, with 3 bases sitting between them. Germline assignment: CDR1 SGHRS and CDR2 YFSETQ.

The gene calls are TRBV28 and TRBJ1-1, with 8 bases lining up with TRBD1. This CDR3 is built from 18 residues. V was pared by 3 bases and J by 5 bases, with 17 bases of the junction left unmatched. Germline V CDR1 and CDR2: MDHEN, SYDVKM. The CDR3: CASSFSLGGGQGGTEAFF. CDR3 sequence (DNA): TGTGCCAGCAGTTTCTCCCTGGGGGGTGGACAGGGTGGGACTGAAGCTTTCTTT.

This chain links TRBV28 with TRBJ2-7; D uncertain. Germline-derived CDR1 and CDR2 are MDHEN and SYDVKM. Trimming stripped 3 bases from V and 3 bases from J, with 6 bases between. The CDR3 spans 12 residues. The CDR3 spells CASSLEFYEQYF. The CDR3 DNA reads TGTGCCAGCAGTTTGGAGTTCTACGAGCAGTACTTC.

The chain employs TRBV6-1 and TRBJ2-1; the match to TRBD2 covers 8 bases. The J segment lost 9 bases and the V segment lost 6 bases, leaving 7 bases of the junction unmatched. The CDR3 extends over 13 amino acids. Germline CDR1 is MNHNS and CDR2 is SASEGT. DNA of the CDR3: TGTGCCAGCAGGGCAGGACGGGGGGGTGAGCAGTTCTTC. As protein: CASRAGRGGEQFF.

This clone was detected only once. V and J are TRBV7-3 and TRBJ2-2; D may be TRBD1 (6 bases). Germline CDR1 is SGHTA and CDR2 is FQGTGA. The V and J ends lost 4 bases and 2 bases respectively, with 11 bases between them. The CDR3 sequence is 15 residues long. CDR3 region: CASSSGQRNTGELFF. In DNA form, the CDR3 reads TGTGCCAGCAGCTCCGGACAGAGAAACACCGGGGAGCTGTTTTTT.

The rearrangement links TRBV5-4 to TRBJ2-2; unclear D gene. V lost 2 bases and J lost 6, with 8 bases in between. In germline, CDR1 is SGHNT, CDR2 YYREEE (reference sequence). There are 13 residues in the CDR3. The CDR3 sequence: CASSLSPSGELFF. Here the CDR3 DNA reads TGTGCCAGCAGCTTATCCCCATCCGGGGAGCTGTTTTTT.

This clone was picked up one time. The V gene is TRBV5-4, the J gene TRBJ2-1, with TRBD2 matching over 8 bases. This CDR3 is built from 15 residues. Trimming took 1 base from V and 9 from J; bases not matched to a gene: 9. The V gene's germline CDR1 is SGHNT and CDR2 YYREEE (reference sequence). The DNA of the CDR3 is TGTGCCAGCAGCTTGTTGTCGGGAGGGCCCTTTGAGCAGTTCTTC. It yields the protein CASSLLSGGPFEQFF.

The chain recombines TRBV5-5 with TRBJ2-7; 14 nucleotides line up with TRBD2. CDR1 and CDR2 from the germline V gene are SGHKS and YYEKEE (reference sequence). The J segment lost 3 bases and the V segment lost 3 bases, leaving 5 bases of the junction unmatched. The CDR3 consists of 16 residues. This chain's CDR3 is CASSWGLAGAYYEQYF. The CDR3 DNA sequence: TGTGCCAGCAGCTGGGGACTAGCGGGGGCCTACTACGAGCAGTACTTC.

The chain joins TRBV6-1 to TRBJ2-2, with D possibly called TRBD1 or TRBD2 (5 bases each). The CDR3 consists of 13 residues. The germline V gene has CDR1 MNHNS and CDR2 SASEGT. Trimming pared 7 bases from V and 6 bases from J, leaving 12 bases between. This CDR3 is CASNPQGAGELFF. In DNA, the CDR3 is TGTGCCAGCAACCCCCAGGGAGCCGGGGAGCTGTTTTTT.

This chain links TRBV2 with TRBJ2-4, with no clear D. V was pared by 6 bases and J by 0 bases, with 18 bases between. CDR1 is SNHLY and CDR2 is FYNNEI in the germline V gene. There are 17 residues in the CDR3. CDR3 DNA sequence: TGTGCCAGCAGCGATAACCTCCGACCTTTAGCCAAAAACATTCAGTACTTC. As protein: CASSDNLRPLAKNIQYF.

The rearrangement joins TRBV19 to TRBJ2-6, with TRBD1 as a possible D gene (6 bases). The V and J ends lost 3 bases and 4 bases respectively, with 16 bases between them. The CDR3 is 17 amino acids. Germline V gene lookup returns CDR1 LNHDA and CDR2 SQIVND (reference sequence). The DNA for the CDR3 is TGTGCCAGTAGTATCTTACAGGGTCTATCCGGGGCCAACGTCCTGACTTTC. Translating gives CASSILQGLSGANVLTF.

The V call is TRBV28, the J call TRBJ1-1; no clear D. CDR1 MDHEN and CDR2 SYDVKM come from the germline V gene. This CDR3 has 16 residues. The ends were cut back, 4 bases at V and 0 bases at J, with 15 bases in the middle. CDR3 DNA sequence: TGTGCCAGCAGTTCTAGGACGGTGACCTTGAACACTGAAGCTTTCTTT. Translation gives CASSSRTVTLNTEAFF.

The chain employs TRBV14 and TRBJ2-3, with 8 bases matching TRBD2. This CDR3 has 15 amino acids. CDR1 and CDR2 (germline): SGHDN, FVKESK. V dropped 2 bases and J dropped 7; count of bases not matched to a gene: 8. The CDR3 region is CASSQISGRGNTQYF. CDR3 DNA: TGTGCCAGCAGCCAAATAAGCGGGAGAGGTAATACGCAGTATTTT. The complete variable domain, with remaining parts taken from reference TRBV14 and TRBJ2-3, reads EAGVTQFPSHSVIEKGQTVTLRCDPISGHDNLYWYRRVMGKEIKFLLHFVKESKQDESGMPNNRFLAERTGGTYSTLKVQPAELEDSGVYFCASSQISGRGNTQYFGPGTRLTVL.

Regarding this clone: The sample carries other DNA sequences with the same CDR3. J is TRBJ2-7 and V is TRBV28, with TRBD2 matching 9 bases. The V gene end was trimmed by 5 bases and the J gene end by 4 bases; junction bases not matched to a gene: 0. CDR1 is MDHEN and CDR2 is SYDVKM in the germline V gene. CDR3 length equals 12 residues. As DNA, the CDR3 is TGTGCCAGCAGTCTAGCGGGGTACGAGCAGTACTTC. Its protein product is CASSLAGYEQYF. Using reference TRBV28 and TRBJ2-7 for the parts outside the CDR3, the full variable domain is DVKVTQSSRYLVKRTGEKVFLECVQDMDHENMFWYRQDPGLGLRLIYFSYDVKMKEKGDIPEGYSVSREKKERFSLILESASTNQTSMYLCASSLAGYEQYFGPGTRLTVT.

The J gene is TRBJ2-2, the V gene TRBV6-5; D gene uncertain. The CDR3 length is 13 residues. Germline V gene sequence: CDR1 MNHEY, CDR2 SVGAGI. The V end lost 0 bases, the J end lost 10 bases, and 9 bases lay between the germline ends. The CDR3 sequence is CASSYSVSAELFF. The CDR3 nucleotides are TGTGCCAGCAGTTACTCTGTCTCCGCGGAGCTGTTTTTT.

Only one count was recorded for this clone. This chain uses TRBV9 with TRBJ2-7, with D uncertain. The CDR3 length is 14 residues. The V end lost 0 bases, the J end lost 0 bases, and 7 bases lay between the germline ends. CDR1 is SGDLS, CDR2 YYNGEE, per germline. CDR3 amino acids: CASSVGKGSYEQYF. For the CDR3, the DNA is TGTGCCAGCAGCGTAGGGAAGGGCTCCTACGAGCAGTACTTC.

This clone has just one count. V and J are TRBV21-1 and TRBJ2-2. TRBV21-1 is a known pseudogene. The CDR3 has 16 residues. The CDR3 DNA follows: TGTGCCAGCAACTCACGGGGGCAGCGAAACACCGGGGAGCTGTTTTTT. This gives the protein CASNSRGQRNTGELFF.

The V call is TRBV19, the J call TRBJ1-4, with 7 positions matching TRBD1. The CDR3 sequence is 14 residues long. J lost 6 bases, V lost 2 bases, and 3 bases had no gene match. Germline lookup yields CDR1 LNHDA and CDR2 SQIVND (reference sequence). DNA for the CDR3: TGTGCCAGTAGTATAACAGGGGAGTATGAAAAACTGTTTTTT. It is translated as CASSITGEYEKLFF.

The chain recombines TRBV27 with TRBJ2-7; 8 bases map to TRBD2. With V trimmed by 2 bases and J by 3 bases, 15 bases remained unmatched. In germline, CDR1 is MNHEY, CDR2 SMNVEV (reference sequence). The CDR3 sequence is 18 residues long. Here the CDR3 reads CASSLRAWASGYNYEQYF. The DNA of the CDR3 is TGTGCCAGCAGTTTACGGGCTTGGGCTAGCGGGTATAACTACGAGCAGTACTTC.

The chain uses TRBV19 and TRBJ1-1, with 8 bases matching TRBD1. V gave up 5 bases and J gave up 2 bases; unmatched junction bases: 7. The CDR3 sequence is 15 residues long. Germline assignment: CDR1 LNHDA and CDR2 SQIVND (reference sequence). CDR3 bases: TGTGCCAGTAGTGCGGGACAGGCGATAAACACTGAAGCTTTCTTT. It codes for CASSAGQAINTEAFF.

The CDR3 coding sequence is TGTGCCAGCAGCTTACGGCAGTTTAATGAAAAACTGTTTTTT. This sequence encodes CASSLRQFNEKLFF. This chain connects TRBV11-2 to TRBJ1-4, with D unresolved. Trimming left V 2 bases short and J 4 bases short, with 8 bases between. The CDR3 length is 14 residues. The germline gives CDR1 SGHAT, CDR2 FQNNGV.

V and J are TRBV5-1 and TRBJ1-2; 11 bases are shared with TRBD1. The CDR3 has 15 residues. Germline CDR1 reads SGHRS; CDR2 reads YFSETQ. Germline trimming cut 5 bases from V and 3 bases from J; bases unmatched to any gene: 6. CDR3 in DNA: TGCGCCAGCAGACTGGGACAGGGGGGTGACTATGGCTACACCTTC. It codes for CASRLGQGGDYGYTF.

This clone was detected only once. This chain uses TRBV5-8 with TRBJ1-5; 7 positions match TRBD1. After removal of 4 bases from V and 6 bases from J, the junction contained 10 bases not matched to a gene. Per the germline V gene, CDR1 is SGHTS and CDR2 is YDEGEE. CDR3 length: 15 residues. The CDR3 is CASSLPGQRIQPQHF. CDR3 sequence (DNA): TGTGCCAGCAGCCTGCCGGGACAGCGTATTCAGCCCCAGCATTTT.

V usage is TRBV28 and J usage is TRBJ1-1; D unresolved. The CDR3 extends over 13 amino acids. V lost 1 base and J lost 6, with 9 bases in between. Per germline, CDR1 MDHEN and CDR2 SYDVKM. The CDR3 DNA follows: TGTGCCAGCAGTTTATTAAGGCGCGCTGAAGCTTTCTTT. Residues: CASSLLRRAEAFF.

The CDR3 spells CATTLDSRNQPQHF. The CDR3 region has the DNA TGTGCCACCACCTTGGACAGCCGCAATCAGCCCCAGCATTTT. The gene calls are TRBV15 and TRBJ1-5, with D perhaps TRBD1 (6 bases). Trimming removed 7 bases from V and 2 bases from J, with 12 bases in between. Germline CDR1 is LNHNV and CDR2 is YYDKDF (reference sequence). CDR3 length: 14 amino acids.

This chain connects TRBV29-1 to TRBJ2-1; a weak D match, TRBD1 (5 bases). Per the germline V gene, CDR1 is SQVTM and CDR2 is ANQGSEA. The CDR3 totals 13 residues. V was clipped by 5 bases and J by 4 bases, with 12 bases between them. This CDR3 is CSVPKGAYNEQFF. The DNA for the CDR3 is TGCAGCGTTCCGAAAGGGGCGTACAATGAGCAGTTCTTC.

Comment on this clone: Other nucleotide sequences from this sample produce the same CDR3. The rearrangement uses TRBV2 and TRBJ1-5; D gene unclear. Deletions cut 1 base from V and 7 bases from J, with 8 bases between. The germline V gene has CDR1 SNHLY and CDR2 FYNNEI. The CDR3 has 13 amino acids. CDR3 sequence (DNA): TGTGCCAGCAGTGAAGGCGGAACCCAGCCCCAGCATTTT. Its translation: CASSEGGTQPQHF.

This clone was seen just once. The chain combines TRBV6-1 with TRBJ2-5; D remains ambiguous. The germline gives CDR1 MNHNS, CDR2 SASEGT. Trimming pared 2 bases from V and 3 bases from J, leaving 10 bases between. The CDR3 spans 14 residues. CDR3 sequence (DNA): TGTGCCAGCAGTGAATATGGCAGTAAAGAGACCCAGTACTTC. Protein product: CASSEYGSKETQYF.

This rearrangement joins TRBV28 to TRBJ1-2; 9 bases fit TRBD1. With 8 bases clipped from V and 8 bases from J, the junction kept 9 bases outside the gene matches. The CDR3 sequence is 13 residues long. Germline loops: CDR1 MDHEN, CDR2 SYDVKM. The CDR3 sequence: CASFTTGGGGYTF. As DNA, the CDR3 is TGTGCCAGCTTTACAACAGGGGGCGGGGGCTACACCTTC.

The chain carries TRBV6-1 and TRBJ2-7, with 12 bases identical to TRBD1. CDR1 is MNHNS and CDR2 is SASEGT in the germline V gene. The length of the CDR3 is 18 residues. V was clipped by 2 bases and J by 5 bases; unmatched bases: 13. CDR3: CASSEFHFFGTGGDEQYF. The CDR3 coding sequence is TGTGCCAGCAGTGAATTTCATTTCTTTGGGACAGGGGGCGACGAGCAGTACTTC.